A selection of T cell receptor beta chains follows, all from one sample in a study of early T cells in non-severe SARS-CoV-2 infection. Each CDR3 protein gets one entry after TCRdb re-called the 5' RACE reads with MiXCR. The data contain 69,000 or so distinct CDR3 sequences, over 3.5% of them singletons. Sequencing was performed on whole blood, taken at baseline. Receptors were obtained from an adult who was a healthcare worker with PCR-confirmed SARS-CoV-2 infection or an uninfected control (not recorded which). The donor label of this sample is uncertain. Both conserved end residues are part of each CDR3. The order of the fields is V gene, clone size, D gene, J gene, CDR3 DNA, CDR3 protein. The D gene is left open where the match is weak. A clone size is listed for some rows: how often the clone was seen (once, few, many), or a class if it is expanded.

TRBV11-2	many	-	TRBJ2-1	TGTGCCAGCAGCTTAACTCCGGGCACCTTAAACACTGCCTACAATGAGCAGTTCTTC	CASSLTPGTLNTAYNEQFF
TRBV14	few	-	TRBJ1-2	TGTGCCAGCAGCCAAGAGGTGGCCCCGCGGGGCTACACCTTC	CASSQEVAPRGYTF
TRBV1	-	-	TRBJ1-1	TGCACCAGCAGCCAAGTCGCGGACAAGTTGAACACTGAAGCTTTCTTT	CTSSQVADKLNTEAFF
TRBV7-9	few	-	TRBJ2-3	TGTGCCAGCAGTCTCCCTCAGACAGGAAGCACAGATACGCAGTATTTT	CASSLPQTGSTDTQYF
TRBV20-1	few	TRBD1	TRBJ1-2	TGCAGTTCCGTTACCGGGACAGGGAGTTTTGGCTACACCTTC	CSSVTGTGSFGYTF
TRBV20-1	many	-	TRBJ1-5	TGCAGTGCTAGAGATCCCCAACAGGGTAATCAGCCCCAGCATTTT	CSARDPQQGNQPQHF
TRBV7-2	many	TRBD1	TRBJ2-5	TGTGCCAGCAGCTTGACAGGGGGCTTTGAGACCCAGTACTTC	CASSLTGGFETQYF
TRBV5-4	few	-	TRBJ1-1	TGTGCCAGCAGCTTGGGTGGGACTCTGAACACTGAAGCTTTCTTT	CASSLGGTLNTEAFF
TRBV5-1	few	TRBD1	TRBJ1-4	TGCGCCAGCAGCTCAACAGGGGCCGCCACAGGGACTAATGAAAAACTGTTTTTT	CASSSTGAATGTNEKLFF
TRBV6-5	few	TRBD2	TRBJ2-7	TGTGTCAGCAGTCGAGGGACTAGCGGGGGGGCCTACGAGCAGTACTTC	CVSSRGTSGGAYEQYF
TRBV20-1	many	TRBD1	TRBJ2-7	TGCAGTGCCCGGGACAGCTCCTACGAGCAGTACTTC	CSARDSSYEQYF
TRBV21-1	many	-	TRBJ1-1	TGTGCCAGCTTCGAACACGGGCGATGGGCTTTCTTT	CASFEHGRWAFF
TRBV2	few	TRBD1	TRBJ1-2	TGTGCCAGCAAAACGGGACAGATCTTTGGCTACACCTTC	CASKTGQIFGYTF
TRBV19	few	TRBD2	TRBJ2-2	TGTGCCAGTAGCCGCGGGGGATCGATTACCGGGGAGCTGTTTTTT	CASSRGGSITGELFF
TRBV5-1	few	TRBD2	TRBJ2-7	TGCGCCAGCAGCTTGGGGACCCCCAACATAGCGGGGAAGCAGTACTTC	CASSLGTPNIAGKQYF